This T cell receptor beta chain was sequenced during a study of cytomegalovirus exposure and HLA in healthy donors (TCRdb year 2017). Regarding the complete study: An earlier analysis of 550 to 700 of the donors reported 250 to 300 Gb of sequence data and around 120 million unique TCR beta sequences from about 179 million T cells. Typing coverage varied by locus: 629-630 donors for A, B, C, DRB1 and DQB1; approximately 560 for DQA1; over 600 for DPA1; 450 to 480 for DPB1. A separate validation cohort of approximately 120 different subjects was used in addition to the approximately 610-subject first cohort. Alongside the repertoire data, information on donor age, sex, ethnicity and CMV serostatus was compiled. Among several hundred genotyped donors of the cohort, an average of around 250,000 unique TCR beta nucleotide sequences was sequenced per donor, of which 15% to 20% were non-productive. HLA typing included class I and class II loci at four-digit resolution. All discovery cohort repertoires had been generated using a single sequencing platform. The genetic ancestry cluster associated with self-reported Caucasian donors included 81% of the roughly 410 genotyped donors. Because of strong linkage in the cohort, five DR-DQ haplotypes were treated as single units for association and clustering. The study combined high-throughput TCR immunosequencing, statistical association of individual TCRs with disease status, and machine learning to predict cytomegalovirus infection status. The study was designed to test whether signatures of past pathogen exposure could be identified by cataloging public T cell receptors. About 320 gigabases of sequencing data and roughly 90 million unique TCR sequences were included in an early release covering about 700 HLA-typed donors. Rather than drawing on any new phenotypic data, the later analysis identified candidate immune exposures from TCR beta sequences and the way those sequences occurred across donors. In an earlier analysis of over 550 of the donors, high-throughput TCR beta sequencing was used to judge whether each TCR beta V gene segment behaved as functional or pseudogenic. The study profiled the T cell repertoires of about 640 subjects by immunosequencing and related them to cytomegalovirus serostatus. A later analysis re-examined previously published TCR beta repertoires from roughly 720 donors and added high-resolution HLA genotyping to investigate patterns of TCR occurrence. A later genetic analysis used genome-wide SNP genotypes for about 60% of the roughly 700 donors, treating that subset as a discovery cohort.

In total, approximately 700 healthy bone marrow donors made up the cohort. At the time of sampling, every cohort member was nominally healthy, though immune exposures that went unrecorded were likely present. The donor was CMV seronegative and was included in the group of 352 seronegative cohort members. A peripheral blood sample was provided by each donor, and peripheral blood mononuclear cells were used for TCR beta sequencing. The Qiagen DNeasy Blood Extraction Kit was used to extract genomic DNA from the blood cell samples. Study-wide conclusions, independent of this receptor: Strong co-occurrence of HLA alleles, especially DR and DQ, made assigning TCR associations to individual alleles difficult. In a later analysis, several top co-occurrence clusters were reported to appear linked to parvovirus B19, influenza, CMV and Epstein-Barr virus. Correlated functional status among segregating V segments might reflect linkage disequilibrium, but an unknown experimental factor could not be ruled out. A few of the identified cytomegalovirus-associated TCR beta chains were confirmed in vitro to be specific for cytomegalovirus antigens. The classifier was reported to diagnose cytomegalovirus status with high specificity and sensitivity in both the original and validation cohorts. A further reported finding was that TCR beta sequences accurately predicted the HLA-A and HLA-B alleles for most subjects in the first cohort. The 87-base-pair reads could not distinguish some IMGT-functional V segments, including TRBV6-2 and TRBV6-3, so those segments were excluded. The authors suggested that the approach could potentially be generalized to other disease states and immunological phenotypes. A later analysis associated some 17,000 TCR beta sequences with specific HLA alleles at a false discovery rate of 0.05. A total of roughly 160 TCR beta chains were listed by the study as associated with cytomegalovirus. Most TCR sequences were seen in very few donors, while some public TCRs were found in many individuals. Broadly in line with IMGT annotations, most TCR beta V segments showed up in productive rearrangements about 87% or about 30% of the time in an earlier analysis of 587 of the donors. HLA typing was unavailable for some donors at each locus, so association tests used only the typed subset. Compared with equally common non-associated chains, HLA-associated TCR beta chains in a later analysis were more clonally expanded and had lower generation probabilities. A later analysis found that most CMV-associated TCR beta chains appeared HLA-restricted, with HLA associations seemingly driven largely by CMV exposure. According to a later genetic analysis, donors in an Asian-associated ancestry cluster had fewer N-insertions in productive TCRs than the approximately 650-donor mean. Only TCR beta chains were sequenced in this cohort, and the absence of alpha or paired-chain data limited detectable features. An association between a missense DCLRE1C variant and V-gene and J-gene trimming of TCR beta chains was found in a later genetic analysis and replicated in an independent cohort. Roughly uniform sequencing depth across donors was assumed in presence/absence analyses, although this assumption may not hold. The sequencing pipeline was judged likely to have produced a cluster of highly shared sequence variants as a technical artifact. The only immune exposure information available for the cohort was CMV serostatus. A later analysis found that TCR association rates varied across HLA loci, with DRB1 alleles showing the most associated TCRs and HLA-C alleles the fewest. Because counts were too low, approximately 18 rarely observed V segments, including chromosome 9 orphons, were excluded from the earlier analysis of 587 of the donors.

As to this clone: Its target antigen remains unknown. Base quality data are lacking; no much larger clone is found one base away.

CDR3 length: 13 amino acids, cysteine to phenylalanine. Only the CDR3 DNA is retained, 39 bases long and in frame from the first base. In the germline V gene, CDR1 corresponds to SQVTM and CDR2 to ANQGSEA. Trimming removed 3 bases from V and 6 bases from J; the gene matches leave 5 bases unexplained. Receptors were amplified or captured by the immunoSEQ multiplex PCR assay. For the multiplex PCR, a mixture combining 60 forward primers for TCR Vbeta segments and 13 reverse primers for TCR Jbeta segments was used. The CDR3 region of rearranged TCR beta genes was amplified from genomic DNA by a multiplex PCR assay. On the Illumina HiSeq System, the amplified TCR beta libraries were sequenced as 87-base-pair reads. From the authors' description of their analysis: Across the roughly 670 repertoires, a later analysis counted about 81 million unique TCR beta chains, some 11 million of which were shared by at least two donors. To remove PCR and sequencing errors, raw reads were error-corrected and collapsed into unique sequences using a nearest-neighbor algorithm that merged closely related sequences. Alignment of CDR3 sequences to IMGT reference sequences was used to assign V, D and J gene segments. For a sequence to be retained, at least a six-nucleotide match to both a V gene segment and a J gene segment was required. A rearrangement was called productive if the CDR3 had no stop codons and remained in frame with V and J, and every other rearrangement was called non-productive. Following IMGT convention, CDR3 was defined as the stretch from the second conserved V-encoded cysteine to the conserved J-encoded phenylalanine. The earlier analysis of roughly 590 of the donors excluded any sequence lacking an unambiguous match to a single V gene segment. An earlier analysis of a few hundred of the donors classified V segments as functional when productive rearrangements were above 56.7% and as segregating when the standard deviation between donors was above 5%. A statistical classification framework was developed to diagnose cytomegalovirus status using the catalog of TCR beta chain sequences. A later analysis assigned V and J genes by comparing TCR nucleotide sequences with IMGT/GENE-DB human TR gene sequences. In a later analysis, CDR3 sequences and most-parsimonious VDJ recombination scenarios were assigned using the TCRdist pipeline. In a later analysis, every TCR beta chain was defined by the combination of its CDR3 amino acid sequence and its V-gene family, and reads without a unique V-gene family were dropped. A later analysis removed 550 to 650 highly shared, low-generation-probability nucleotide sequences to deal with suspected cross-contamination and a sequencing artifact. In a later analysis, a clonal expansion index for each public chain was calculated from normalized within-repertoire ranks of inferred template counts. In a later analysis, generation probabilities were computed using a VDJ recombination model fitted to out-of-frame rearrangements, and the results were checked against IGoR. In a later analysis, hypergeometric tests were used to score TCR-TCR, TCR-HLA and TCR-CMV co-occurrence, with a repertoire-size bias correction applied to TCR pairs. To estimate false discovery rates, a later analysis permuted the HLA or CMV assignments 20 times. In a later analysis, co-occurring TCRs were grouped with DBSCAN, and TCRdist sequence similarity was added when clustering was performed within HLA-allele-positive subsets. Repertoires with fewer than 30,000 or more than 120,000 public chains, plus five repertoires with anomalous nucleotide sharing, were excluded from co-occurrence clustering. TCRdb stores this immuneACCESS table with in-frame sequences only. Part of the clones is absent; in the studies checked, under half of the shortfall reflects unresolved V genes, and no reason is known for the rest. From that table come the V and J calls and clone size; the DNA was used to work out D and trimming. For this sample there are 200,000 to 250,000 clones; approximately 79% appear just once. The ten most abundant clones make up approximately 1.5% of the sample.

The sequence came from a man aged 50-59 years in good health and CMV-seronegative. The sample consisted of PBMCs. This chain joins TRBV29-1 to TRBJ1-5; TRBD1 fits 7 bases in the junction. CDR3 sequence: CSVEVGGGQPQHF. The sequenced DNA: TGCAGCGTTGAGGTAGGGGGCGGTCAGCCCCAGCATTTT.